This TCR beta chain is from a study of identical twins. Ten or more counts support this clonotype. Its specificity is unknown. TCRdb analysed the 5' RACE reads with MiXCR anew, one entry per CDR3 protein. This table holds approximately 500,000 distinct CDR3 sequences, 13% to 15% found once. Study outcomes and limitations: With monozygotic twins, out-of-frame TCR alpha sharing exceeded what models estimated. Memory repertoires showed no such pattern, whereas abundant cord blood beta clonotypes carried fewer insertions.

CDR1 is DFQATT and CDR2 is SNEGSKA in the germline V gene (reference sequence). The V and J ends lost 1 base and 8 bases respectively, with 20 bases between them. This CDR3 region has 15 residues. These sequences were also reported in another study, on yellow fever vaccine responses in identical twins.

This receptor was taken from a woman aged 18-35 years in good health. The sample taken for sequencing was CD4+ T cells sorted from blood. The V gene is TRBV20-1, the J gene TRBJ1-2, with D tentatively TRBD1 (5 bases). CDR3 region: CSARGSGRQLGGYTF. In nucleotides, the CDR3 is TGCAGTGCTAGAGGCTCGGGACGCCAGCTAGGGGGCTACACCTTC.